This T cell receptor (beta chain) was captured by sequencing in a study of blood T cells in healthy people across ages. A J-beta primer mix and a sample-barcoded 5' primer were used in a second PCR of about 7 to 12 cycles. TCRdb redid the calling of the 5' RACE reads with MiXCR, one entry per CDR3 protein. The table shows hundreds of thousands of distinct CDR3 sequences, with 40% to 50% occurring only once. This clonotype appeared a few times. Its antigen is not known. General observations from the study: Among long-lived donors, naive CD4+ cells were more numerous and diversity higher than in aged donors.

The V end lost 2 bases, the J end lost 13 bases, and 15 bases lay between the germline ends. Germline V gives CDR1 MNHEY, CDR2 SMNVEV (reference sequence). The CDR3 contains 13 residues. The individuals who served as donors were healthy Caucasians living in Russia, aged about 6 to 95. This receptor was taken from a man at least 80 years old in good health. V is TRBV27 and J is TRBJ2-4; D might be TRBD2 (6 bases). The specimen sequenced was blood. The CDR3 loop reads CASSLDGGFEQYF. The CDR3 nucleotides are TGTGCCAGCAGTTTAGACGGAGGGTTTGAGCAGTACTTC.